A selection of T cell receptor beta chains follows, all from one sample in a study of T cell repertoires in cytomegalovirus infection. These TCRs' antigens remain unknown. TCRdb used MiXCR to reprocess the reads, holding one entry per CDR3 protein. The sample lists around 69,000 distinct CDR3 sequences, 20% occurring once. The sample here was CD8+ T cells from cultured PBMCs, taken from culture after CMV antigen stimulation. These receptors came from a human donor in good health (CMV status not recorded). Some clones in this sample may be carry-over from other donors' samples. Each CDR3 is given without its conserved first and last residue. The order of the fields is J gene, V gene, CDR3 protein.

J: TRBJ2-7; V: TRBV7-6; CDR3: ASSSYRGMEQY
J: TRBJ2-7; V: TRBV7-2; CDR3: ASSLEGYAGQGNEQY
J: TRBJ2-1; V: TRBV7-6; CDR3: ASSPMSGSSYNEQF
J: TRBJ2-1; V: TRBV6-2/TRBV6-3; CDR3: ASRRGLAGNNEQF
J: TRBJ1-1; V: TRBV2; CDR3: ASSWTGLAEAF
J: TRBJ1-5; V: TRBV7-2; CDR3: ASSLGTGGYSNQPQH
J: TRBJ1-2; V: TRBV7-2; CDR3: ASSAPGQGNYGYT
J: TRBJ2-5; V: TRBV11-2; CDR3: ASSLEIGQETQY
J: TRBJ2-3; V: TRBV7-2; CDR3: ASSLGGRTDTQY
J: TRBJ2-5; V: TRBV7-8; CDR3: ASSLAGGQETQY
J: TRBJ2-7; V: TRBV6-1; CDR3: DSSETRGPSYEQY
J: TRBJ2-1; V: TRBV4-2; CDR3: ASRVSGGAQEQF
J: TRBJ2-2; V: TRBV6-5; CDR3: ASSYGQGAGELF
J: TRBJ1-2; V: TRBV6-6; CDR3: ASSYSRDGTSNSYGYT
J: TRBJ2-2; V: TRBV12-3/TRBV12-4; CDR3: ASSKVAGGLNTRELF
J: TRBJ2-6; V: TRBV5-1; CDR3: ASSWDRGDSGANVLT
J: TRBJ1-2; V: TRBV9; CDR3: ASSVDLVPKNYGYT
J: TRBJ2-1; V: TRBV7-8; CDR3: ASSLAPSSYNEQF
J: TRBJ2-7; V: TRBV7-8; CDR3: ASSLAQGPSYEQY
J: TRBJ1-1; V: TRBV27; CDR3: ASSLSQGNTEAF
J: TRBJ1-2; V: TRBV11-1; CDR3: ASSRPGQSYGYT
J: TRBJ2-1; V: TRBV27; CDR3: ASSSGLAGETEQF
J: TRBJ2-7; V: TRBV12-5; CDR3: ASGFAISGRPYEQY
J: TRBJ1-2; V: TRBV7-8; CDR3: ASSLAGTVNYGYT